This T cell receptor (beta chain) was found in a study of beta chain features in type 1 diabetes. On the study more broadly: Similarity in age, gender and cell yields was seen between patients and healthy donors. General study results and limits: Moderate but significant shortening of TCRB CDR3s was recorded in all four CD4+ subsets from Type 1 diabetes patients. VDJ junctions sequenced from type 1 diabetes patients showed fewer insertions and more deletions.

The isolated RNA, all of it, was reverse transcribed, so expressed TCRB transcripts were what got sequenced. Method: immunoSEQ multiplex PCR; TCRdb's copy keeps in-frame clones and lacks some. This table has about 150,000 clones, 8.1% appearing once. CDR1 GTSNPN and CDR2 SVGIG come from the germline V gene (reference sequence). This CDR3 spans 14 amino acids. J was trimmed by 6 bases and V by 0 bases; bases with no gene match: 6. A few counts support this clone. Its antigen is unknown. The source material was central memory CD4+ T cells from blood. The V gene is TRBV30, the J gene TRBJ1-2, with TRBD1 identical over 8 bases. This receptor was taken from a man between 18 and 35 years old in good health. The CDR3 protein is CAWSVQGVYDGYTF. The CDR3 DNA reads TGTGCCTGGAGTGTACAGGGGGTATATGATGGCTACACCTTC.